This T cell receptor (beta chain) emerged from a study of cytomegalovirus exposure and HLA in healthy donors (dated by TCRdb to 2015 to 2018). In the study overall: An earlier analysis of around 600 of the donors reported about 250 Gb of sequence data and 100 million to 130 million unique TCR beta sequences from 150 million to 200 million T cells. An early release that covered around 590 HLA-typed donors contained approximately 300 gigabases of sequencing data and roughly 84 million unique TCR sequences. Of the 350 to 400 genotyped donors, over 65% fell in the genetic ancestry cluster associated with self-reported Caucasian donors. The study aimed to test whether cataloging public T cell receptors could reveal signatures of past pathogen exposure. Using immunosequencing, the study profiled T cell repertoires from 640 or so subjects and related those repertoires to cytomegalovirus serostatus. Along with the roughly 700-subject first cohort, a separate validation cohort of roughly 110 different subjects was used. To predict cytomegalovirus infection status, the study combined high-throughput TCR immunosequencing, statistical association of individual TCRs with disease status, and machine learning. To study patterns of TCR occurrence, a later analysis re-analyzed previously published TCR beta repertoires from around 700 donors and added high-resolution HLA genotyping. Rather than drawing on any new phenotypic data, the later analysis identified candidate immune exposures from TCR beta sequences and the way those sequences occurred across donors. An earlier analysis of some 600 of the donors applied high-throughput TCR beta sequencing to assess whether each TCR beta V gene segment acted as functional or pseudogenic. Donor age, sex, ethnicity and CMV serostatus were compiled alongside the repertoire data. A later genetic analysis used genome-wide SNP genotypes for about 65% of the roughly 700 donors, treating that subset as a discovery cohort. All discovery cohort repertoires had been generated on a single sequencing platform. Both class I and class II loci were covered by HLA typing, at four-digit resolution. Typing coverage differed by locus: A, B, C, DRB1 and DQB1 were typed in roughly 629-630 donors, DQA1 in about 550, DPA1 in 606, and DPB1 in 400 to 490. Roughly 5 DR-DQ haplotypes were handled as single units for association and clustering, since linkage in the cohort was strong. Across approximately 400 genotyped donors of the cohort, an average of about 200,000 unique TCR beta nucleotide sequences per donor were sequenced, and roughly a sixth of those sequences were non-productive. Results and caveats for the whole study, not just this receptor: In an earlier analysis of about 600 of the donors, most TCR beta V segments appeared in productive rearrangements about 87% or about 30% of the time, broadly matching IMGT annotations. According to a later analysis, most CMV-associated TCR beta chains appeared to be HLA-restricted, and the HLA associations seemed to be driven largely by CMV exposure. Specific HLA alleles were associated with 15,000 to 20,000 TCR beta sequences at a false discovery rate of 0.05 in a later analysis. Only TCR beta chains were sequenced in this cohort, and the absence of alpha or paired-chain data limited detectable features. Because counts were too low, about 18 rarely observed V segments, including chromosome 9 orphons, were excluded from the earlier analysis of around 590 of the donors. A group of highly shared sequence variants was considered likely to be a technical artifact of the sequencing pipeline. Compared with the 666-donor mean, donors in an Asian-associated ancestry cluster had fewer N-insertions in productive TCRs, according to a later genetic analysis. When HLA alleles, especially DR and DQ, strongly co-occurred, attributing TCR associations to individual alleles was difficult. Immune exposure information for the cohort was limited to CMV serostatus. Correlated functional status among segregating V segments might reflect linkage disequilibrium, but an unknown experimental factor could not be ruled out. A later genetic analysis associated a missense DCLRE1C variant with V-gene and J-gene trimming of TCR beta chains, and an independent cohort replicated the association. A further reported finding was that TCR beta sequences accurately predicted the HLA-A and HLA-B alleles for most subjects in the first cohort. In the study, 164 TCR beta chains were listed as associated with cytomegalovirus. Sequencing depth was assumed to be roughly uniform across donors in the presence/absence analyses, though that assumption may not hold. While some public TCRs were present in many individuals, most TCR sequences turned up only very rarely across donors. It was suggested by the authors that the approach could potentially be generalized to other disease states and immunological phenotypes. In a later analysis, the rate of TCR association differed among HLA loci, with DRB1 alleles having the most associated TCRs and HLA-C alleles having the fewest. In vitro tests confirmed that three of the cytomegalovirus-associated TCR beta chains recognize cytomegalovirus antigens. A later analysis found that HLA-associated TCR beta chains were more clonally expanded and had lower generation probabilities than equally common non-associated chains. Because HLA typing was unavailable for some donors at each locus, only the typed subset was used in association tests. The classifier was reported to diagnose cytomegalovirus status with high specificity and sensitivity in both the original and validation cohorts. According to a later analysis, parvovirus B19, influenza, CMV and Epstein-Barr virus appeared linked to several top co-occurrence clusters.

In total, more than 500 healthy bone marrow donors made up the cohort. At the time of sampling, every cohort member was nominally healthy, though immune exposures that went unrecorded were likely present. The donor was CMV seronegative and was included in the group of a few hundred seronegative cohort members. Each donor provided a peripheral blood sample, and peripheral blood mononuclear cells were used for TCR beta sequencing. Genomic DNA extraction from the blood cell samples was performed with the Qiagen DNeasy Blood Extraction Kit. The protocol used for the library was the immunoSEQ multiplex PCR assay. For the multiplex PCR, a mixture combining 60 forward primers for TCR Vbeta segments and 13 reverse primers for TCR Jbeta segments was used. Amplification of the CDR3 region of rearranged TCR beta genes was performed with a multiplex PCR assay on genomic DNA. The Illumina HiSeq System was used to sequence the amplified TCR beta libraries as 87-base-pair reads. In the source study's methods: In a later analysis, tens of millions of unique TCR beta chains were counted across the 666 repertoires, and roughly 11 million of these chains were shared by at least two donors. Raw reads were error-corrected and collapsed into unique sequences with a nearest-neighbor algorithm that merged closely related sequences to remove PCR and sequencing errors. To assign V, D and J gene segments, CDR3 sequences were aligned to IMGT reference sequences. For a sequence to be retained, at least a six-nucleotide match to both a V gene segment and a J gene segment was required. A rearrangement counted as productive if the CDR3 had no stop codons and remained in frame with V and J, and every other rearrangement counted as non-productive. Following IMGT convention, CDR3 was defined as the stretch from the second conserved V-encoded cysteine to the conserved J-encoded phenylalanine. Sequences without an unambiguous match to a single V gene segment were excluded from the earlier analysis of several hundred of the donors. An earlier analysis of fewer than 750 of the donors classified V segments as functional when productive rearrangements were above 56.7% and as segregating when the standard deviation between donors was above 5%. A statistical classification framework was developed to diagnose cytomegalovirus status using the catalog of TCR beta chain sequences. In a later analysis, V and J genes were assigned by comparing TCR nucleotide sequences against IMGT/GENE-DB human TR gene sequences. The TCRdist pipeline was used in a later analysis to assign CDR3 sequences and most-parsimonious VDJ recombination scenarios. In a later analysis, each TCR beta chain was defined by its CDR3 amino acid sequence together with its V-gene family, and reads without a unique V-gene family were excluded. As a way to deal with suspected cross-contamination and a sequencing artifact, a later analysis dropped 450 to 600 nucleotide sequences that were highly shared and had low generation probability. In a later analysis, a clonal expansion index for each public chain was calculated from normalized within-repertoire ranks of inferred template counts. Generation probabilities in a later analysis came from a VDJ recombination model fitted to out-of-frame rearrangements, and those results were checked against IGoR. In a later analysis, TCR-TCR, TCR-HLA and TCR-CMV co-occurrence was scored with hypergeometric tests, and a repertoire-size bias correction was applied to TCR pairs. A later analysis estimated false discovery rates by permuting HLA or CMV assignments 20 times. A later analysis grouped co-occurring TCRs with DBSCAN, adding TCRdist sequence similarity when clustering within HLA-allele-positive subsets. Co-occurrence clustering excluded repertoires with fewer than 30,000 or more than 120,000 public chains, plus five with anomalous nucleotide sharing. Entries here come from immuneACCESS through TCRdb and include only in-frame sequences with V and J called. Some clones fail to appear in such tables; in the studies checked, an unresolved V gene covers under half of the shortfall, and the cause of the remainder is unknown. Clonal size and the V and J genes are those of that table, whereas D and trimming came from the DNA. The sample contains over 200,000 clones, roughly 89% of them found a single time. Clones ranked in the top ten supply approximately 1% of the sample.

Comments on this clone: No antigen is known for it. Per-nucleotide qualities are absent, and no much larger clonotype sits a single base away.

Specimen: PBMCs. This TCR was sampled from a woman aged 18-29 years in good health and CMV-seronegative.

The CDR3 has the sequence CASSFSAGPQFF. Read as DNA, the sequence is TGCGCCAGCAGCTTTAGTGCAGGCCCACAGTTCTTC. The rearrangement combines TRBV5-1 with TRBJ2-1; the D gene assignment is ambiguous. Per the germline V gene, SGHRS is the CDR1 and YFSETQ is the CDR2. The CDR3 goes from the cysteine to the phenylalanine over 12 residues. The only DNA kept is the CDR3, 36 bases in frame from the first base. V is clipped by 2 bases and J by 13 bases, and the sequence between their germline boundaries is 13 bases long. Outside the CDR3, residues come from the reference TRBV5-1 and TRBJ2-1 proteins, so the full variable domain is: KAGVTQTPRYLIKTRGQQVTLSCSPISGHRSVSWYQQTPGQGLQFLFEYFSETQRNKGNFPGRFSGRQFSNSRSEMNVSTLELGDSALYLCASSFSAGPQFFGPGTRLTVL.